This TCR beta chain was recorded in a study of cytomegalovirus exposure and HLA in healthy donors. The CDR3 runs to 13 residues. Germline V gene data show CDR1 as SGDLS and CDR2 as YYNGEE. Study findings and constraints: According to an earlier analysis, most TCR beta V segments yielded productive rearrangements about 90% or about 30% of the time.

The PCR employed 60 Vbeta primers together with 13 Jbeta primers. Using immunoSEQ multiplex PCR, the repertoire was profiled, and TCRdb retains in-frame clones only, with some absent. The sample consists of under 200,000 clones, approximately 77% of them appearing once. Of note for this clone: Its antigen is not known. A read error may account for a junction end that differs from germline.

The sample taken for sequencing was PBMCs. The receptor was derived from a male donor in good health and CMV-seropositive. The chain combines TRBV9 with TRBJ2-5; D is ambiguous. This CDR3 is CASAVASQEAQYF. CDR3 DNA sequence: TGTGCCAGCGCCGTGGCTTCCCAAGAGGCCCAGTACTTC.